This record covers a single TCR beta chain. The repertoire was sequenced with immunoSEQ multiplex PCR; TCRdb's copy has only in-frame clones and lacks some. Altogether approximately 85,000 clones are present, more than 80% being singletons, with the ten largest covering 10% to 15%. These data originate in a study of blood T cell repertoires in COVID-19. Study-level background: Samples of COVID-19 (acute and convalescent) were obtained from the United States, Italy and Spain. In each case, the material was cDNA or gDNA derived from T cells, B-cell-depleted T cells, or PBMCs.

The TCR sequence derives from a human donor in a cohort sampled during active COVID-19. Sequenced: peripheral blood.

The CDR3 protein is CASSPILTASYGYTF. In DNA form, the CDR3 reads TGCGCCAGCAGCCCTATCCTAACAGCCTCCTATGGCTACACCTTC. This chain uses TRBV5-1 with TRBJ1-2; unclear D gene. Germline CDR1 SGHRS, CDR2 YFSETQ. CDR3 length: 15 residues. Trimming stripped 4 bases from V and 4 bases from J, with 17 bases between.